This T cell receptor (beta chain) comes out of a study of neurological immune-mediated disorders. Study-wide findings and caveats: Because no CDR3 amino acid sequences were shared across subjects by expanded clones, private repertoires were suggested in all groups.

Time point: longitudinal time-point 3. The method for making cDNA was 5'RACE, and it used 10-nucleotide random UMIs. TCRdb passed the 5' RACE reads through MiXCR, listing each CDR3 protein once. The table lists 84,000 or so distinct CDR3 sequences, about 4% of them singletons, with 5.7% in the top ten. In this sample, this clonotype turned up many times. The antigen is not known. Germline V gives CDR1 DFQATT, CDR2 SNEGSKA (reference sequence). There are 15 residues in the CDR3. The junction had 6 bases not matched to a gene; V was cut back by 3 bases and J by 6 bases. The TCR originated in a woman aged 60-70 years with multiple sclerosis. The sample consisted of PBMCs. This chain links TRBV20-1 with TRBJ1-5; TRBD1 aligns across 12 bases. CDR3 protein: CSARAGQGASQPQHF. The CDR3 DNA follows: TGCAGTGCTAGGGCGGGACAGGGGGCTTCTCAGCCCCAGCATTTT.